This is a list of T cell receptor beta chains from one sample in a study of breast tumors, draining lymph nodes, adjacent tissues. From the multiplex PCR reads, TCRdb called clonotypes with MiXCR, one entry per CDR3 protein. The profile shows around 150,000 distinct CDR3 sequences, approximately 30% of them singletons. Sequencing was done on a sample of axillary lymph node tissue. The receptors shown here come from a female donor with breast cancer. Some clones in this sample may be carry-over from other donors' samples. The CDR3 runs from the conserved cysteine through the conserved F or W. A D gene is named only where the DNA matches it firmly. Size is stated for part of the rows, as once, few or many counts, or as a class when the clone is expanded.

clone size,J gene,V gene,D gene,CDR3 DNA,CDR3 protein
few,TRBJ1-1,TRBV6-2/TRBV6-3,.,TGTGCCAGCAGTACTGGCGGGTCGGAAGCTTTCTTT,CASSTGGSEAFF
.,TRBJ1-4,TRBV19,.,TGTGCCAGTAGTAGCGGGATTCTCAAGCTGTTTTTT,CASSSGILKLFF
.,TRBJ2-5,TRBV20-1,.,TGCAGTGCCAGCAGCCACTGGGACGAGCTTCGGGCCCAGTACTTC,CSASSHWDELRAQYF
many,TRBJ1-5,TRBV28,.,TGTGCCAGCAGGATTACGACTCAGCCCCAGCATTTT,CASRITTQPQHF
many,TRBJ1-5,TRBV12-3/TRBV12-4,.,TGTGCCAGCAGTTTCTCGGGGGAGCGCAATCAGCCCCAGCATTTT,CASSFSGERNQPQHF
many,TRBJ1-3,TRBV6-5,TRBD1,TGTGCCAGCAGTCAGACAGGGGGCTCTGGAAACACCATATATTTT,CASSQTGGSGNTIYF
many,TRBJ2-1,TRBV5-1,TRBD2,TGCGCCAGCAGCTTGACGGGGGGGGAATACAATGAGCAGTTCTTC,CASSLTGGEYNEQFF
many,TRBJ2-3,TRBV7-9,TRBD1,TGTGCCAGCAGCTCAGGACAGGGTTCGGCTTCTGGCACAGATACGCAGTATTTT,CASSSGQGSASGTDTQYF
many,TRBJ2-4,TRBV29-1,.,TGCAGCGCCCCGGGTCAAGACAAAAACATTCAGTACTTC,CSAPGQDKNIQYF
.,TRBJ2-5,TRBV4-3,.,TGCGCCAGCGGCCAAGATCTAGTTGGAGAGACCCAGTACTTC,CASGQDLVGETQYF
many,TRBJ2-2,TRBV5-8,TRBD1,TGTGCCAGCAGCTTAGCCCCAACCGGACAGGGACCGTACGGGGAGCTGTTTTTT,CASSLAPTGQGPYGELFF